This passage covers 29 T cell receptor beta chains from one sample sequenced in a study of shared clonotypes between healthy human individuals. Only in-frame clones appear in the TCRdb table, and some are missing; sequencing was by immunoSEQ multiplex PCR. The table lists 950,000 to 1,300,000 clones, about 70% of them singletons. The sequenced sample consisted of memory CD4+ T cells sorted from blood. This sample's subset: CD45RA-negative fraction. The receptors derive from a man younger than 35 in good health.

This chain joins TRBV14 and TRBJ1-1, with TRBD1 identical over 7 bases. Germline CDR1 SGHDN, CDR2 FVKESK. V lost 5 bases and J lost 7; bases outside the gene matches: 4. The CDR3 runs to 12 residues. In DNA, the CDR3 is TGTGCCAGCAGCTCGACAGGGCTTGAAGCTTTCTTT. Translated, it gives CASSSTGLEAFF. Based on the CDR3 plus reference TRBV14 and TRBJ1-1, the full variable domain is EAGVTQFPSHSVIEKGQTVTLRCDPISGHDNLYWYRRVMGKEIKFLLHFVKESKQDESGMPNNRFLAERTGGTYSTLKVQPAELEDSGVYFCASSSTGLEAFFGQGTRLTVV.

The CDR3 reads CASSPMRTGEKLFF. The DNA for the CDR3 is TGTGCCAGCAGTCCAATGAGGACGGGGGAAAAACTGTTTTTT. The chain carries TRBV7-2 and TRBJ1-4; D is uncertain. The CDR3 consists of 14 residues. Trimming left V 6 bases short and J 8 bases short, with 16 bases between. CDR1 is SGHTA, CDR2 FQGNSA, per germline.

This clone has just one count. This chain joins TRBV5-4 and TRBJ2-7, with a weak D call TRBD1 (6 bases). Germline CDR1 is SGHNT and CDR2 is YYREEE (reference sequence). V was cut by 5 bases and J by 6 bases, with 18 bases left in between. The CDR3 runs to 14 residues. The CDR3 DNA sequence: TGTGCCAGCAGGCCCAATATACAGGGATCCGAGCAGTACTTC. Its protein product is CASRPNIQGSEQYF.

This clone appeared a single time. This chain uses TRBV6-5 with TRBJ2-7; D call uncertain. CDR1 is MNHEY and CDR2 is SVGAGI in the germline V gene. The CDR3 has 12 residues. Trimming took 0 bases from V and 6 from J, leaving 6 bases between them. The DNA of the CDR3 is TGTGCCAGCAGTTACTCGGCAGTCGAGCAGTACTTC. Amino acid sequence: CASSYSAVEQYF.

CDR3 sequence reads: CASSRTGTSIQYF. The CDR3 coding sequence is TGTGCCAGCAGTCGGACAGGTACAAGCATTCAGTACTTC. The J gene is TRBJ2-4, the V gene TRBV7-2; 7 positions agree with TRBD1. V lost 6 bases to trimming and J lost 9 bases; unmatched junction nucleotides: 8. CDR3 length equals 13 residues. The germline gives CDR1 SGHTA, CDR2 FQGNSA.

As to this clone: This sample includes further DNA sequences coding for the same CDR3. This chain uses TRBV5-1 with TRBJ1-1; no clear D. The CDR3 runs to 14 residues. CDR1 is SGHRS, CDR2 YFSETQ, per germline. Trimming removed 0 bases at V and 1 base at J, with 7 bases between. CDR3 residues: CASSLVPGNTEAFF. CDR3 sequence (DNA): TGCGCCAGCAGCTTGGTTCCGGGGAACACTGAAGCTTTCTTT.

A word on this clone: The same CDR3 can be traced to other DNA sequences in this sample. The chain has TRBV7-9 and TRBJ1-2; 7 nucleotides line up with TRBD1. J lost 2 bases, V lost 6 bases, and 3 bases had no gene match. Germline CDR1 is SEHNR and CDR2 is FQNEAQ (reference sequence). This CDR3 contains 13 residues. The CDR3 sequence is CASSRDSNYGYTF. The DNA for the CDR3 is TGTGCCAGCAGTCGGGACAGCAACTATGGCTACACCTTC. The full variable domain, its missing parts supplied by reference TRBV7-9 and TRBJ1-2, is DTGVSQNPRHKITKRGQNVTFRCDPISEHNRLYWYRQTLGQGPEFLTYFQNEAQLEKSRLLSDRFSAERPKGSFSTLEIQRTEQGDSAMYLCASSRDSNYGYTFGSGTRLTVV.

The chain has TRBV5-6 and TRBJ1-1; D not resolved. CDR3 length: 12 amino acids. V lost 2 bases and J 6 bases, leaving 8 bases between the germline ends. Germline CDR1 SGHDT, CDR2 YYEEEE. CDR3 nucleotide sequence: TGTGCCAGCAGCTTTTTCTCAGCTGAAGCTTTCTTT. Translation gives CASSFFSAEAFF.

V usage is TRBV5-4 and J usage is TRBJ2-7, with TRBD1 matching over 10 bases. With V trimmed by 4 bases and J by 4 bases, 5 bases remained unmatched. There are 14 residues in the CDR3. Germline V gene sequence: CDR1 SGHNT, CDR2 YYREEE (reference sequence). The CDR3, as DNA: TGTGCCAGCAGCCTGGGACAGGGGCGGTACGAGCAGTACTTC. Protein: CASSLGQGRYEQYF.

This clone occurred many times. This chain connects TRBV18 to TRBJ2-7, with 7 bases identical to TRBD2. V lost 3 bases to trimming and J lost 0 bases; unmatched junction nucleotides: 5. The CDR3 covers 15 residues. CDR1 KGHSH and CDR2 LQKENI come from the germline V gene. CDR3 loop: CASSPAGVISYEQYF. The CDR3 bases are TGTGCCAGCTCACCCGCGGGGGTGATCTCCTACGAGCAGTACTTC.

The CDR3 loop reads CASSPSGGAGGELFF. The CDR3 DNA follows: TGTGCCAGCAGTCCTAGCGGGGGGGCCGGTGGGGAGCTGTTTTTT. The chain carries TRBV6-1 and TRBJ2-2, with TRBD2 matching over 12 bases. V lost 5 bases to trimming and J lost 8 bases; unmatched junction nucleotides: 6. Germline values: CDR1 MNHNS, CDR2 SASEGT. This CDR3 region has 15 residues.

The gene calls are TRBV30 and TRBJ1-4; weak D call: TRBD1 (6 bases). Germline V gene sequence: CDR1 GTSNPN, CDR2 SVGIG (reference sequence). Trimming left V 2 bases short and J 7 bases short, with 14 bases between. The CDR3 runs 14 residues. CDR3 amino acids: CAWSTLGGSEKLFF. The CDR3 nucleotides are TGTGCCTGGAGTACGTTAGGGGGTAGTGAAAAACTGTTTTTT.

This chain uses TRBV5-1 with TRBJ1-2, with D possibly matching TRBD1 (5 bases). V was pared by 3 bases and J by 0 bases, with 21 bases between. The CDR3 sequence is 18 residues long. Germline V gene lookup returns CDR1 SGHRS and CDR2 YFSETQ. The chain's CDR3 is CASSSSGYGVGANYGYTF. The CDR3 nucleotides are TGCGCCAGCAGCTCCTCAGGGTACGGTGTGGGAGCTAACTATGGCTACACCTTC. Using reference TRBV5-1 and TRBJ1-2 for the parts outside the CDR3, the full variable domain is KAGVTQTPRYLIKTRGQQVTLSCSPISGHRSVSWYQQTPGQGLQFLFEYFSETQRNKGNFPGRFSGRQFSNSRSEMNVSTLELGDSALYLCASSSSGYGVGANYGYTFGSGTRLTVV.

This clone was observed a few times. V usage is TRBV1 and J usage is TRBJ1-1. TRBV1 counts as a pseudogene. This CDR3 contains 14 residues. This CDR3 is CTSSQEMINTEAFF. The DNA of the CDR3 is TGCACCAGCAGCCAAGAGATGATTAACACTGAAGCTTTCTTT.

V usage is TRBV5-6 and J usage is TRBJ2-7; D ambiguous. The CDR3 sequence is 14 residues long. Trimming removed 4 bases from V and 2 bases from J, with 13 bases in between. Germline-derived CDR1 and CDR2 are SGHDT and YYEEEE. In DNA, the CDR3 is TGTGCCAGCAGCCTCCGGGTTCCTACCTACGAGCAGTACTTC. This translates into CASSLRVPTYEQYF.

In this sample, this clone turned up many times. The CDR3 nucleotides are TGCGCCAGCAGCTTGGTAGGGACGCAGTATAGCAATCAGCCCCAGCATTTT. Translation gives CASSLVGTQYSNQPQHF. V gene TRBV5-1 combines with J gene TRBJ1-5; the D gene is possibly TRBD1 (5 bases). Deletions cut 0 bases from V and 0 bases from J, with 13 bases between. The CDR3 sequence is 17 residues long. CDR1 is SGHRS, CDR2 YFSETQ, per germline.

The CDR3 sequence: CASSRQERETQYF. The CDR3 DNA is TGCGCCAGCAGCAGACAAGAAAGGGAGACCCAGTACTTC. The V and J genes are TRBV5-1 and TRBJ2-5, with D unclear. Germline V gives CDR1 SGHRS, CDR2 YFSETQ. Between the trimmed V and J ends, which lost 4 bases and 5 bases, there was a span of 12 bases. The CDR3 runs to 13 residues.

The rearrangement uses TRBV2 and TRBJ2-3; D uncertain. Germline values: CDR1 SNHLY, CDR2 FYNNEI. V lost 5 bases, J lost 6 bases, and 18 bases lay in between. This CDR3 region has 15 residues. In DNA, the CDR3 is TGTGCCAGCAGTACGAGACGGAGCTCAGGCGATACGCAGTATTTT. It yields the protein CASSTRRSSGDTQYF.

The rearrangement uses TRBV7-9 and TRBJ2-4, with 10 bases identical to TRBD1. This CDR3 spans 12 amino acids. V was clipped by 7 bases and J by 8 bases; unmatched bases: 2. Germline CDR1 is SEHNR and CDR2 is FQNEAQ (reference sequence). The CDR3 region is CASIGTGDIQYF. The CDR3 DNA is TGTGCCAGCATCGGGACAGGGGACATTCAGTACTTC.

Concerning this clone: Within the sample, other DNA sequences also encode this same CDR3. The chain has TRBV5-1 and TRBJ2-3; D is ambiguous. CDR3 length: 13 residues. Per the germline V gene, CDR1 is SGHRS and CDR2 is YFSETQ. V was pared by 4 bases and J by 3 bases, with 9 bases between. The CDR3 loop is CASSLPGTDTQYF. The CDR3, as DNA: TGCGCCAGCAGCCTCCCAGGTACAGATACGCAGTATTTT.

This clone has only a few counts. The chain has TRBV11-2 and TRBJ1-3; D gene ambiguous. Trimming took off 4 bases at V and 0 bases at J, with 16 bases between the two ends. The germline CDR1 and CDR2 sequences are SGHAT and FQNNGV. The CDR3 totals 17 residues. The CDR3, as DNA: TGTGCCAGCAGCTCCGAACAAGGCCGCACCTCTGGAAACACCATATATTTT. Its translation is CASSSEQGRTSGNTIYF.

V is TRBV5-1 and J is TRBJ2-7; D unclear. Germline V gene data show CDR1 as SGHRS and CDR2 as YFSETQ. This CDR3 is 14 amino acids long. V lost 4 bases and J 2 bases, leaving 13 bases between the germline ends. In DNA, the CDR3 is TGCGCCAGCAGCCCGATGGGCCTAACCTACGAGCAGTACTTC. Encoded protein: CASSPMGLTYEQYF.

This chain connects TRBV6-5 to TRBJ2-2; 7 nucleotides align to TRBD1. The CDR3 extends over 11 amino acids. Germline values: CDR1 MNHEY, CDR2 SVGAGI. The CDR3 protein is CGDRNTGELFF. CDR3 coding DNA: TGTGGGGACAGGAACACCGGGGAGCTGTTTTTT.

As for this clone: The same CDR3 arises from other DNA sequences in this sample as well. The genes are TRBV5-1 and TRBJ2-3; 10 bases align to TRBD2. Germline lookup yields CDR1 SGHRS and CDR2 YFSETQ. Trimming at V came to 0 bases and at J to 6 bases, leaving 4 bases not matched to a gene. This CDR3 comprises 15 residues. The CDR3 nucleotides read TGCGCCAGCAGCTTGGGCCTAGCGGGGGCGGATACGCAGTATTTT. This translates into CASSLGLAGADTQYF.

This chain joins TRBV20-1 and TRBJ1-1; D remains ambiguous. This CDR3 region has 10 residues. Germline CDR1 and CDR2: DFQATT and SNEGSKA (reference sequence). V shed 5 bases and J shed 10 bases, with 11 bases lying between them. The CDR3 DNA sequence: TGCAGTGCTCGCAAAGAGAGAGCTTTCTTT. Protein: CSARKERAFF.

In its sample, this clone was seen a few times. The rearrangement uses TRBV18 and TRBJ1-2; D ambiguous. The length of the CDR3 is 13 residues. V was shortened by 3 bases and J by 7 bases, with 12 bases between the two germline ends. Looked up from germline, CDR1 is KGHSH and CDR2 is LQKENI. CDR3 protein: CASSPGSELGYTF. The CDR3, as DNA: TGTGCCAGCTCACCCGGGTCCGAGCTTGGCTACACCTTC.

The gene calls are TRBV6-6 and TRBJ1-5; 9 nucleotides agree with TRBD1. The V and J ends lost 5 bases and 2 bases, in that order; junction bases with no gene match: 7. Germline V lookup: CDR1 MNHNY, CDR2 SVGAGI (reference sequence). The CDR3 covers 16 residues. This CDR3 reads CASSGTGSSGNQPQHF. The CDR3 DNA reads as TGTGCCAGCAGTGGGACAGGGTCTTCGGGCAATCAGCCCCAGCATTTT.

CDR3 protein: CASSLRQEHSGNTIYF. CDR3 coding DNA: TGTGCCAGCAGCTTGCGACAGGAACACTCTGGAAACACCATATATTTT. J is TRBJ1-3 and V is TRBV5-5; the D gene is possibly TRBD1 (6 bases). Germline assignment: CDR1 SGHKS and CDR2 YYEKEE (reference sequence). This CDR3 spans 16 amino acids. V lost 1 base and J 0 bases, leaving 11 bases between the germline ends.

The CDR3 here is CASSPTGVKTDTQYF. As DNA, the CDR3 is TGTGCCAGCAGTCCTACTGGGGTGAAGACAGATACGCAGTATTTT. The chain uses TRBV28 and TRBJ2-3; no clear D gene. The CDR3 is made up of 15 amino acids. Germline assignment: CDR1 MDHEN and CDR2 SYDVKM. V was clipped by 5 bases and J by 3 bases, with 15 bases between them.